This entry lists 25 T cell receptor beta chains sequenced from one sample in a study of vaccination and CD4 T cells after COVID-19. Indicated treatment: approximately 9-day PBMC culture with coronavirus spike peptide pools or control peptides (ViraFEST assay). The Oncomine TCR Beta short-read assay was what sequenced the DNA obtained from cultured CD4+ T cells. TCRdb re-derived calls from the PCR reads in MiXCR, one entry per CDR3 protein. The data contain approximately 16,000 distinct CDR3 sequences, 53% of them seen just once; the ten biggest clones take up roughly 4.8%. These receptors' antigens are unknown. The sample here was CD4+ T cells from blood, cultured in vitro, taken before SARS-CoV-2 vaccination. The source is a human donor who had recovered from COVID-19.

The chain carries TRBV7-2 and TRBJ2-5; D unclear. CDR1 and CDR2 from the germline V gene are SGHTA and FQGNSA. V was trimmed by 3 bases and J by 5 bases, leaving 10 bases between them. The CDR3 loop spans 13 amino acids. CDR3 sequence: CASSFPGAETQYF. In DNA, the CDR3 is TGTGCCAGCAGCTTCCCGGGTGCGGAGACCCAGTACTTC.

This clonotype is categorized as medium-sized. The chain recombines TRBV6-5 with TRBJ1-1; a possible D gene is TRBD1 (5 bases). Trimming cost V 4 bases and J 5 bases, with 20 bases left between them. Germline CDR1 is MNHEY and CDR2 is SVGAGI. The CDR3 extends over 16 amino acids. CDR3 loop: CASSSLSGRAVTEAFF. The DNA of the CDR3 is TGTGCCAGCAGTTCTCTGTCGGGCAGGGCCGTTACTGAAGCTTTCTTT.

This clonotype appeared once. The rearrangement joins TRBV27 to TRBJ1-1, with 7 bases fitting TRBD1. Germline CDR1 and CDR2: MNHEY and SMNVEV (reference sequence). V lost 0 bases to trimming and J lost 2 bases; unmatched junction nucleotides: 15. The CDR3 sequence is 19 residues long. The CDR3 loop reads CASSLSWAHLDRRNTEAFF. The DNA for the CDR3 is TGTGCCAGCAGTTTATCGTGGGCGCACTTGGACAGGCGAAACACTGAAGCTTTCTTT.

The sample holds a few counts of this clonotype. The gene calls are TRBV6-1 and TRBJ1-1; TRBD1 matches at 7 bases. This CDR3 region has 16 residues. J gave up 6 bases and V 6 bases, and 16 bases lay outside the gene matches. Germline V gives CDR1 MNHNS, CDR2 SASEGT. The CDR3: CASRTTGRLYYAEAFF. CDR3 nucleotides: TGTGCCAGCAGAACGACAGGGCGTCTATATTACGCTGAAGCTTTCTTT.

The chain combines TRBV27 with TRBJ1-5, with a weak D call TRBD1 (5 bases). Trimming shortened V by 7 bases and J by 8 bases, and 24 bases separated the two germline ends. CDR1 MNHEY and CDR2 SMNVEV come from the germline V gene (reference sequence). This CDR3 is 16 amino acids long. CDR3 in DNA: TGTGCCAGCACCGCTATGGGACCGCGAGGGTTAAAGCCCCAGCATTTT. Translated: CASTAMGPRGLKPQHF.

The chain links TRBV7-2 to TRBJ1-3; no clear D gene. This CDR3 comprises 17 residues. V shed 0 bases and J shed 2 bases, with 14 bases lying between them. Germline CDR1 and CDR2: SGHTA and FQGNSA. The CDR3, as DNA: TGTGCCAGCAGCTTAGCTGGGTCCGGAGGACCTGGAAACACCATATATTTT. This gives the protein CASSLAGSGGPGNTIYF. The variable domain in full, completed from reference TRBV7-2 and TRBJ1-3, reads GAGVSQSPSNKVTEKGKDVELRCDPISGHTALYWYRQSLGQGLEFLIYFQGNSAPDKSGLPSDRFSAERTGGSVSTLTIQRTQQEDSAVYLCASSLAGSGGPGNTIYFGEGSWLTVV.

This clonotype was observed once. The chain couples TRBV20-1 to TRBJ2-5; D not resolved. The V gene lost 3 bases and the J gene lost 1 base, with 6 bases spanning the gap. CDR3 length: 12 residues. The germline V gene encodes CDR1 DFQATT and CDR2 SNEGSKA (reference sequence). CDR3 sequence (DNA): TGCAGTGCTAGTAACACCCAAGAGACCCAGTACTTC. Its protein product is CSASNTQETQYF.

The chain combines TRBV7-3 with TRBJ1-2; no reliable D call. CDR3 length: 13 amino acids. Germline CDR1 and CDR2: SGHTA and FQGTGA. Trimming pared 4 bases from V and 2 bases from J, leaving 8 bases between. CDR3 amino acids: CASSSSGNYGYTF. The CDR3 coding sequence is TGTGCCAGCAGCTCCTCGGGGAACTATGGCTACACCTTC.

V is TRBV2 and J is TRBJ2-7; TRBD1 matches at 7 bases. The V gene end was trimmed by 5 bases and the J gene end by 2 bases; junction bases not matched to a gene: 6. Germline V lookup: CDR1 SNHLY, CDR2 FYNNEI. The CDR3 consists of 14 residues. The DNA of the CDR3 is TGTGCCAGCAGTCAGAGACAGGGTCCCTACGAGCAGTACTTC. Protein sequence: CASSQRQGPYEQYF.

The genes are TRBV20-1 and TRBJ2-1, with TRBD2 identical over 8 bases. CDR1 and CDR2 from the germline V gene are DFQATT and SNEGSKA (reference sequence). CDR3 length: 16 residues. Unmatched junction bases numbered 4, after V lost 0 bases and J lost 0 bases. CDR3 sequence: CSARDRGGTSYNEQFF. The CDR3 DNA follows: TGCAGTGCTAGAGATCGGGGGGGTACCTCCTACAATGAGCAGTTCTTC.

The chain employs TRBV12-3 or TRBV12-4 and TRBJ2-2; a weak D match, TRBD2 (6 bases). The CDR3 spans 14 residues. Trimming cost V 6 bases and J 7 bases, with 15 bases left between them. CDR3 amino acids: CASRWGRRIGELFF. As DNA, the CDR3 is TGTGCCAGCAGGTGGGGGAGGCGCATCGGGGAGCTGTTTTTT.

The rearrangement links TRBV20-1 to TRBJ1-6; D is perhaps TRBD1 (5 bases). The CDR3 is 16 residues long. Trimming shortened V by 3 bases and J by 7 bases, and 19 bases separated the two germline ends. The germline V gene has CDR1 DFQATT and CDR2 SNEGSKA (reference sequence). As DNA, the CDR3 is TGCAGTGCTAGGGGGTCGGAGGGACGATACAATTCACCCCTCCACTTT. Its protein is CSARGSEGRYNSPLHF.

This clonotype was found a few times. The V call is TRBV10-2, the J call TRBJ1-6; possibly TRBD1 for D (6 bases). Trimming took off 4 bases at V and 4 bases at J, with 14 bases between the two ends. The length of the CDR3 is 16 residues. The germline V gene has CDR1 WSHSY and CDR2 SAAADI. CDR3 region: CASSGLDREYNSPLHF. The CDR3 DNA sequence: TGCGCCAGCAGTGGTCTGGACAGAGAGTATAATTCACCCCTCCACTTT.

The chain recombines TRBV6-2 or TRBV6-3 with TRBJ1-2; D remains unclear. This CDR3 is built from 12 residues. The V end lost 6 bases, the J end lost 3 bases, and 8 bases lay between the germline ends. The germline gives CDR1 MNHEY, CDR2 SVGEGT. CDR3 amino acids: CASRETYYGYTF. In DNA form, the CDR3 reads TGTGCCAGCAGAGAGACCTACTATGGCTACACCTTC.

The V call is TRBV6-1, the J call TRBJ2-3; D is undetermined. The CDR3 extends over 13 amino acids. Germline CDR1 MNHNS, CDR2 SASEGT. Trimming shortened V by 6 bases and J by 2 bases, and 9 bases separated the two germline ends. The CDR3 nucleotides are TGTGCCAGCAGACCCGAACCCACAGATACGCAGTATTTT. Translation: CASRPEPTDTQYF.

The chain recombines TRBV7-6 with TRBJ2-2, with D tentatively TRBD1 (6 bases). Germline CDR1 SGHVS, CDR2 FNYEAQ. The CDR3 extends over 15 amino acids. V gave up 5 bases and J gave up 7 bases, with 17 bases separating them. The DNA for the CDR3 is TGTGCCAGCAGCCCTCGGACAGATAGGGGCGGGGAGCTGTTTTTT. It encodes CASSPRTDRGGELFF.

A few counts support this clonotype. The chain couples TRBV20-1 to TRBJ2-1, with TRBD2 matching 13 bases. The CDR3 consists of 15 residues. J was trimmed by 3 bases and V by 5 bases; bases with no gene match: 4. CDR1 is DFQATT and CDR2 is SNEGSKA in the germline V gene (reference sequence). CDR3 bases: TGCAGTGCTGAACGACTAGCGGGGGGCTACAATGAGCAGTTCTTC. Translation gives CSAERLAGGYNEQFF.

This clonotype was seen a handful of times. The rearrangement joins TRBV7-2 to TRBJ2-5; D gene unclear. The CDR3 loop spans 13 amino acids. V was trimmed by 1 base and J by 3 bases, leaving 6 bases between them. Germline loops: CDR1 SGHTA, CDR2 FQGNSA. This chain's CDR3 is CASSLVVEETQYF. DNA for the CDR3: TGTGCCAGCAGCTTAGTTGTGGAAGAGACCCAGTACTTC.

This clonotype was seen only once. This chain joins TRBV12-3 or TRBV12-4 and TRBJ2-2; perhaps TRBD1 as D (6 bases). This CDR3 is built from 14 residues. Trimming stripped 5 bases from V and 8 bases from J, with 15 bases between. In DNA form, the CDR3 reads TGTGCCAGCAGTCAGACAGGAACGGCGGGGGAGCTGTTTTTT. Amino acids: CASSQTGTAGELFF.

The chain uses TRBV19 and TRBJ1-5, with TRBD1 identical over 8 bases. This CDR3 comprises 16 residues. Germline V gives CDR1 LNHDA, CDR2 SQIVND (reference sequence). Unmatched junction bases numbered 11, after V lost 7 bases and J lost 3 bases. The chain's CDR3 is CASKTGGRSHNQPQHF. The CDR3 DNA is TGTGCCAGTAAAACAGGGGGACGCAGTCACAATCAGCCCCAGCATTTT.

The V gene is TRBV4-2, the J gene TRBJ1-2, with 9 positions matching TRBD1. The CDR3 runs 18 residues. The V gene's germline CDR1 is LGHNA and CDR2 YNFKEQ. The V gene end was trimmed by 4 bases and the J gene end by 10 bases; junction bases not matched to a gene: 22. CDR3: CASSPKRRTGAEGSDYTF. DNA of the CDR3: TGTGCCAGCAGCCCCAAGCGACGGACAGGGGCGGAGGGGAGTGACTACACCTTC.

The rearrangement uses TRBV7-9 and TRBJ2-3; 10 bases fit TRBD2. The CDR3 is made up of 17 amino acids. The ends lost 3 bases at V and 2 bases at J; junction bases unmatched: 8. In germline, CDR1 is SEHNR, CDR2 FQNEAQ (reference sequence). CDR3 sequence reads: CASSFRAGGGITDTQYF. The CDR3 DNA sequence: TGTGCCAGCAGCTTCAGAGCGGGGGGGGGGATCACAGATACGCAGTATTTT.

The chain links TRBV4-2 to TRBJ1-2; possible D gene TRBD1, 6 bases. V shed 1 base and J shed 6 bases, with 15 bases lying between them. The CDR3 runs to 15 residues. The V gene's germline CDR1 is LGHNA and CDR2 YNFKEQ. Written as DNA, the CDR3 is TGTGCCAGCAGCCAAGGGGGGCGGTTGACTGATGGCTACACCTTC. It encodes CASSQGGRLTDGYTF.

This clonotype has a handful of counts. The rearrangement joins TRBV2 to TRBJ1-1, with no clear D. Trimming shortened V by 5 bases and J by 5 bases, and 6 bases separated the two germline ends. Germline CDR1 SNHLY, CDR2 FYNNEI. CDR3 length: 11 amino acids. The chain's CDR3 is CASSSWTEAFF. The CDR3 DNA reads TGTGCCAGCAGTTCCTGGACTGAAGCTTTCTTT. The full variable domain, in which reference TRBV2 and TRBJ1-1 provide the parts outside the CDR3, is EPEVTQTPSHQVTQMGQEVILRCVPISNHLYFYWYRQILGQKVEFLVSFYNNEISEKSEIFDDQFSVERPDGSNFTLKIRSTKLEDSAMYFCASSSWTEAFFGQGTRLTVV.

This clonotype occurred a few times. The V call is TRBV20-1, the J call TRBJ2-5; TRBD2 matches at 12 bases. Germline CDR1 is DFQATT and CDR2 is SNEGSKA (reference sequence). The length of the CDR3 is 14 residues. Trimming took 6 bases from V and 7 from J; bases not matched to a gene: 9. The CDR3 protein is CSALLAGGFPTQYF. In DNA form, the CDR3 reads TGCAGTGCGCTACTAGCGGGAGGCTTCCCGACCCAGTACTTC.